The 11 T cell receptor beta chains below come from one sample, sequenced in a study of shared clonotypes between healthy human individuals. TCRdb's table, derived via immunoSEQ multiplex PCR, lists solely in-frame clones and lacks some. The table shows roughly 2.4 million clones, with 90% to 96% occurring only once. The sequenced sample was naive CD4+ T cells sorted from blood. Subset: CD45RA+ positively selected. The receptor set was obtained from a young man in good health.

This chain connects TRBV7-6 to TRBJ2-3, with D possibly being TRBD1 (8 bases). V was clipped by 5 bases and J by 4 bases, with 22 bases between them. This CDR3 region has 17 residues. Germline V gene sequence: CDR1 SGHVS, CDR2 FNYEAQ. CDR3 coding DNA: TGTGCCAGCAGCCCCCTCGGTACAGGGGGGGGCCCAGATACGCAGTATTTT. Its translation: CASSPLGTGGGPDTQYF.

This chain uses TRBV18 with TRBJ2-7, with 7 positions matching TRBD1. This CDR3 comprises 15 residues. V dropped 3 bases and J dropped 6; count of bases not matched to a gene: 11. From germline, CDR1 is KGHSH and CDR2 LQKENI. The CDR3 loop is CASSPDTRGQGEQYF. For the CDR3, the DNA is TGTGCCAGCTCACCTGACACAAGGGGGCAAGGCGAGCAGTACTTC.

In DNA, the CDR3 is TGTGCCAGCAGAGGAGAACAGGGGGCGAGAAGGGGCTACACCTTC. It encodes CASRGEQGARRGYTF. The chain is built from TRBV28 and TRBJ1-2; TRBD1 matches at 9 bases. This CDR3 spans 15 amino acids. Germline CDR1 and CDR2: MDHEN and SYDVKM. The junction had 13 bases not matched to a gene; V was cut back by 6 bases and J by 8 bases.

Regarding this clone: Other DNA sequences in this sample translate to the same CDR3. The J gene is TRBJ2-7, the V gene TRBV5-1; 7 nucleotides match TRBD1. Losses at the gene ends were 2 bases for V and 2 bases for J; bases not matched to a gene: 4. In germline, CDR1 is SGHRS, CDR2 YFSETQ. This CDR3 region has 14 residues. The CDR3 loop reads CASSLGGLTYEQYF. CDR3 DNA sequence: TGCGCCAGCAGCTTAGGGGGCCTCACCTACGAGCAGTACTTC.

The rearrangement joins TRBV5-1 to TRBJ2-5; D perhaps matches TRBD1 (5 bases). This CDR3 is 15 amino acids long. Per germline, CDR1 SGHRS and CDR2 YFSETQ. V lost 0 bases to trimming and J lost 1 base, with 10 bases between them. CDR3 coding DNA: TGCGCCAGCAGCTTGGCTACAGGAATCCAAGAGACCCAGTACTTC. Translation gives CASSLATGIQETQYF.

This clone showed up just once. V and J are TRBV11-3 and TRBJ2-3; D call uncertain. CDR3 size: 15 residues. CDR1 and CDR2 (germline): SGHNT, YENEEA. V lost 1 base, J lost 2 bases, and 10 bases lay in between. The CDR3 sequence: CASSLAGSNTDTQYF. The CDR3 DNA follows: TGTGCCAGCAGCTTAGCCGGCAGCAACACAGATACGCAGTATTTT. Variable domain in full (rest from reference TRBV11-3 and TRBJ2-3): EAGVVQSPRYKIIEKKQPVAFWCNPISGHNTLYWYLQNLGQGPELLIRYENEEAVDDSQLPKDRFSAERLKGVDSTLKIQPAELGDSAVYLCASSLAGSNTDTQYFGPGTRLTVL.

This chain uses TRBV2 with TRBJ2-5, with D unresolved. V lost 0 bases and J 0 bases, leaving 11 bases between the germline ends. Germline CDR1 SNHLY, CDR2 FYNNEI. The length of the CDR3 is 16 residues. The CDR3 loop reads CASSEARNSDQETQYF. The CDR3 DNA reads TGTGCCAGCAGTGAAGCGAGGAACTCCGACCAAGAGACCCAGTACTTC.

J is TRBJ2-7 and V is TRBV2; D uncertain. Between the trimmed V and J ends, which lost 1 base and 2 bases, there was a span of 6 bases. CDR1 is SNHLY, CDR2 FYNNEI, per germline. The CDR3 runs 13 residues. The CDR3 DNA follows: TGTGCCAGCAGTGAAGGGTCTCCCTACGAGCAGTACTTC. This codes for CASSEGSPYEQYF.

This chain's CDR3 is CASSRTELNTEAFF. In DNA form, the CDR3 reads TGTGCCAGTAGTAGGACAGAACTGAACACTGAAGCTTTCTTT. The chain couples TRBV19 to TRBJ1-1, with a possible D match to TRBD1 (6 bases). Germline V lookup: CDR1 LNHDA, CDR2 SQIVND (reference sequence). The V and J ends lost 4 bases and 0 bases respectively, with 9 bases between them. CDR3 size: 14 residues. Based on the CDR3 plus reference TRBV19 and TRBJ1-1, the full variable domain is DGGITQSPKYLFRKEGQNVTLSCEQNLNHDAMYWYRQDPGQGLRLIYYSQIVNDFQKGDIAEGYSVSREKKESFPLTVTSAQKNPTAFYLCASSRTELNTEAFFGQGTRLTVV.

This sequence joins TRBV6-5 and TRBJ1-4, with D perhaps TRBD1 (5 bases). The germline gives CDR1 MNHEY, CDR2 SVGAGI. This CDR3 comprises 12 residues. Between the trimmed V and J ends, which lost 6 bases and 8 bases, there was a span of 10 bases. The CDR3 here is CASSKGREKLFF. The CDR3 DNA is TGTGCCAGCAGCAAGGGGCGGGAAAAACTGTTTTTT.

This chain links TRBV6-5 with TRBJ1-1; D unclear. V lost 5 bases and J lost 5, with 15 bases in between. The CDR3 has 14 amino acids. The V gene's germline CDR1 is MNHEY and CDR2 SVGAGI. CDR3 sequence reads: CASSRGIAGTEAFF. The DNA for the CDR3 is TGTGCCAGCAGTCGCGGGATCGCGGGGACTGAAGCTTTCTTT.